This TCR beta chain was captured by sequencing in a study of blood T cell repertoires in COVID-19 (TCRdb year 2020). Looking at the study overall: The collaborator samples originated in the United States, Italy and Spain and spanned the acute and convalescent phases of COVID-19. The material from the prospective study consisted of cDNA or gDNA derived from T cells, B-cell-depleted T cells, or PBMCs. The dataset comprised deeply sampled blood TCRbeta repertoires from subjects exposed to, actively infected with, or recovered from COVID-19. The repertoires were made available in a free public database intended to serve as a resource for research on the immune response to SARS-CoV-2. The samples were drawn from two sources: the first 160 participants of the ongoing ImmuneRACE study, and over 1,000 subjects contributed by 6 global collaborators. Sample metadata almost always included a de-identified subject ID, COVID-19 status, age in years and sex. Where HLA class I and class II types were available, the types were taken from metadata supplied by the sample provider, not from assay-based typing. Points the paper makes about the study in general: How much clinical and demographic metadata was included differed by source and by participant, and the metadata was provided uncurated.

Comments on this clone: The specificity of this receptor is unknown. No base qualities exist here, and no much larger clone lies one base off it.

Trimming costs V 3 bases and J 4 bases, and their ends lie 10 bases apart. CDR1 is given as SGHAT and CDR2 as FQNNGV, both from the germline V gene. The CDR3 goes from the cysteine to the phenylalanine over 13 residues. Solely the CDR3 DNA is kept, with 39 bases framed from the first base. The collaborating institutions used their own protocols to collect whole blood in K2EDTA tubes. Collaborator samples were shipped for TCRbeta analysis as frozen whole blood, isolated PBMCs, or DNA extracted from either sample type. TCRbeta CDR3 regions were amplified from genomic DNA by means of the immunoSEQ Assay, a bias-controlled multiplex PCR. The study's processing was this. Within the assay, amplification of reference gene primers was used to estimate how many nucleated cells each sample contained. To quantify the absolute abundance of each unique TCRbeta CDR3 rearrangement, sequence reads were collapsed and filtered. For each sample, productive Simpson clonality was calculated as the square root of Simpson's diversity index across productive rearrangements. The clones in this table, taken by TCRdb from immuneACCESS, are in-frame only. Not every clone is retained; where verified, under half of the shortfall comes from an unresolved V gene, and the cause of the rest is unknown. The V and J calls and clone size are taken from that table; D and trimming were inferred from the DNA. This sample is represented by 85,000 to 130,000 clones; about 87% of them were singletons. Of the sample, about 15% falls within the top ten clones.

The source material was peripheral blood. This TCR was recovered from a man aged 45-65 years with acute or convalescent COVID-19. The sequence is built from TRBV11-2 and TRBJ2-7, and the D gene may be TRBD1, 5 bases matching. CDR3 protein: CASSFAPGYEQYF. The bases are TGTGCCAGCAGCTTCGCCCCAGGGTACGAGCAGTACTTC. The variable domain in full, with residues beyond the CDR3 obtained from the reference TRBV11-2 and TRBJ2-7 genes, is EAGVAQSPRYKIIEKRQSVAFWCNPISGHATLYWYQQILGQGPKLLIQFQNNGVVDDSQLPKDRFSAERLKGVDSTLKIQPAKLEDSAVYLCASSFAPGYEQYFGPGTRLTVT.